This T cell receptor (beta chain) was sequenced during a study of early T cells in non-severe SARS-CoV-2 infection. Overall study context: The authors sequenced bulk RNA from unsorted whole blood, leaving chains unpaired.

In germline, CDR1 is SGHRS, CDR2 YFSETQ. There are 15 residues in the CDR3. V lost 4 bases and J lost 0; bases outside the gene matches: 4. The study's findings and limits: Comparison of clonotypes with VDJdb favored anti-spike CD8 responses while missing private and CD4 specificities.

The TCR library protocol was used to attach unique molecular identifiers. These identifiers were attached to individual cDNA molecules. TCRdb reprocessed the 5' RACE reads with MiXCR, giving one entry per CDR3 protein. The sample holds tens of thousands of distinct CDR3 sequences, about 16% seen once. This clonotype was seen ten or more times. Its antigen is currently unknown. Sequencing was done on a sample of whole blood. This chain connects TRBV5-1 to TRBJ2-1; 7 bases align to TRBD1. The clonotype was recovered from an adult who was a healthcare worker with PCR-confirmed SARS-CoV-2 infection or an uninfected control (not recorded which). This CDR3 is CASSVTGTSYNEQFF. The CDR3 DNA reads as TGCGCCAGCAGCGTGACAGGGACCTCCTACAATGAGCAGTTCTTC.